This TCR beta chain is from a study of CD4+ T cells in melanoma. Only in-frame clones appear in the TCRdb table, and some are missing; sequencing was by immunoSEQ multiplex PCR. The sample has approximately 16,000 clones, approximately 88% seen once. Findings of the study overall: Diverse differentiation states were reported for melanoma neoantigen-specific CD4+ T cells. A reported correlation linked neoantigen-specific CD4+ T cells to CD8+, macrophage and B cell function.

Remarks on this clone: The antigen remains undetermined.

The CDR3 runs 15 residues. Germline V CDR1 and CDR2: KGHSH, LQKENI. V lost 3 bases to trimming and J lost 4 bases; unmatched junction nucleotides: 8. The chain combines TRBV18 with TRBJ1-2; TRBD1 matches at 7 bases. The sequenced sample consisted of cells from a culture (not recorded whether cultured in vitro). This clonotype was obtained from a human donor with melanoma. This CDR3 reads CASSPPGTALYGYTF. CDR3 nucleotide sequence: TGTGCCAGCTCACCCCCCGGGACAGCGCTCTATGGCTACACCTTC.